A selection of T cell receptor beta chains follows, all from one sample in a study of blood T cell repertoires in COVID-19. Data came from immunoSEQ multiplex PCR; TCRdb stores just in-frame clones and leaves some out. This sample has over 150,000 clones, with around 83% found just once. Input material: peripheral blood. All receptors derive from a woman between 55 and 75 years old with COVID-19, enrolled during active disease. Both conserved end residues are part of each CDR3. D genes are given only for firm matches. Not every row has a clone size; where given, it reads once, few, many or a size class.

j_gene: TRBJ2-5; len: 13; abundance: .; d_gene: .; v_gene: TRBV27; CDR3aa: CASSLAGPETQYF; CDR3nt: TGTGCCAGCAGTTTAGCAGGGCCAGAGACCCAGTACTTC
j_gene: TRBJ1-2; len: 13; abundance: .; d_gene: .; v_gene: TRBV3-1/TRBV3-2; CDR3aa: CASSQTSGYGYTF; CDR3nt: TGTGCCAGCAGCCAAACTTCGGGCTATGGCTACACCTTC
j_gene: TRBJ1-5; len: 17; abundance: .; d_gene: TRBD1; v_gene: TRBV19; CDR3aa: CASSKPGVTGQNQPQHF; CDR3nt: TGTGCCAGTAGTAAGCCCGGGGTGACAGGGCAGAATCAGCCCCAGCATTTT
j_gene: TRBJ1-6; len: 16; abundance: few; d_gene: .; v_gene: TRBV5-1; CDR3aa: CASSLHGAGLNSPLHF; CDR3nt: TGCGCCAGCAGCCTTCATGGGGCAGGGTTAAATTCACCCCTCCACTTT
j_gene: TRBJ2-3; len: 15; abundance: .; d_gene: .; v_gene: TRBV5-1; CDR3aa: CASSLRAGLQDTQYF; CDR3nt: TGCGCCAGCAGCTTGAGGGCGGGGCTCCAAGATACGCAGTATTTT
j_gene: TRBJ1-6; len: 13; abundance: .; d_gene: .; v_gene: TRBV7-3; CDR3aa: CASSLTFREPLHF; CDR3nt: TGTGCCAGCAGCTTAACATTCCGGGAACCCCTCCACTTT
j_gene: TRBJ1-2; len: 17; abundance: many; d_gene: TRBD1; v_gene: TRBV19; CDR3aa: CASSTRDRGRSDYGYTF; CDR3nt: TGTGCCAGTAGTACACGGGACAGGGGTCGGTCGGACTATGGCTACACCTTC
j_gene: TRBJ2-1; len: 16; abundance: .; d_gene: TRBD1; v_gene: TRBV4-1; CDR3aa: CASSQDNRGRDNEQFF; CDR3nt: TGCGCCAGCAGCCAAGATAACAGGGGGAGAGACAATGAGCAGTTCTTC
j_gene: TRBJ2-1; len: 15; abundance: once; d_gene: TRBD1; v_gene: TRBV29-1; CDR3aa: CSVELLGQPYNEQFF; CDR3nt: TGCAGCGTTGAGCTCCTGGGACAGCCTTACAATGAGCAGTTCTTC
j_gene: TRBJ2-1; len: 15; abundance: .; d_gene: .; v_gene: TRBV5-6; CDR3aa: CASSLVIFGDNEQFF; CDR3nt: TGTGCCAGCAGCTTGGTAATTTTCGGGGACAATGAGCAGTTCTTC
j_gene: TRBJ1-2; len: 14; abundance: .; d_gene: .; v_gene: TRBV5-1; CDR3aa: CASSLGTTNYGYTF; CDR3nt: TGCGCCAGCAGCTTGGGGACTACTAACTATGGCTACACCTTC
j_gene: TRBJ2-1; len: 14; abundance: .; d_gene: .; v_gene: TRBV5-1; CDR3aa: CASSFPTGQHEQFF; CDR3nt: TGCGCCAGCAGCTTCCCCACAGGGCAGCATGAGCAGTTCTTC
j_gene: TRBJ1-2; len: 14; abundance: once; d_gene: .; v_gene: TRBV5-5; CDR3aa: CASSSGVGGYGYTF; CDR3nt: TGTGCCAGCAGCTCGGGGGTCGGGGGCTATGGCTACACCTTC
j_gene: TRBJ2-1; len: 14; abundance: .; d_gene: TRBD2; v_gene: TRBV6-5; CDR3aa: CASPIAGGNNEQFF; CDR3nt: TGTGCCAGCCCCATAGCGGGAGGAAACAATGAGCAGTTCTTC
j_gene: TRBJ2-5; len: 14; abundance: .; d_gene: .; v_gene: TRBV19; CDR3aa: CASSILGLQETQYF; CDR3nt: TGTGCCAGTAGTATCCTCGGACTTCAAGAGACCCAGTACTTC
j_gene: TRBJ1-2; len: 14; abundance: .; d_gene: TRBD1; v_gene: TRBV13; CDR3aa: CASGSDRTGYGYTF; CDR3nt: TGTGCCAGCGGCTCGGACAGGACTGGCTATGGCTACACCTTC
j_gene: TRBJ1-3; len: 16; abundance: .; d_gene: TRBD1; v_gene: TRBV19; CDR3aa: CASSSPGQYSGNTIYF; CDR3nt: TGTGCCAGTAGTTCTCCGGGACAGTACTCTGGAAACACCATATATTTT
j_gene: TRBJ1-4; len: 13; abundance: .; d_gene: .; v_gene: TRBV30; CDR3aa: CAWSVGRVEKLFF; CDR3nt: TGTGCCTGGAGTGTGGGCAGGGTTGAAAAACTGTTTTTT
j_gene: TRBJ1-6; len: 13; abundance: .; d_gene: TRBD1; v_gene: TRBV6-5; CDR3aa: CATRGQGYSPLHF; CDR3nt: TGTGCCACCCGGGGACAGGGGTATTCACCCCTCCACTTT
j_gene: TRBJ1-2; len: 17; abundance: .; d_gene: .; v_gene: TRBV18; CDR3aa: CASSPVATTGDFYGYTF; CDR3nt: TGTGCCAGCTCACCAGTGGCGACGACCGGGGATTTCTATGGCTACACCTTC
j_gene: TRBJ2-2; len: 13; abundance: .; d_gene: .; v_gene: TRBV24-1; CDR3aa: CATSDLGAGELFF; CDR3nt: TGTGCCACCAGTGATTTGGGAGCAGGGGAGCTGTTTTTT
j_gene: TRBJ2-7; len: 15; abundance: .; d_gene: .; v_gene: TRBV11-3; CDR3aa: CASSSGYRPRSEQYF; CDR3nt: TGTGCCAGCAGCTCCGGATATAGACCCAGGTCCGAGCAGTACTTC
j_gene: TRBJ2-4; len: 13; abundance: .; d_gene: TRBD1; v_gene: TRBV27; CDR3aa: CASRGTGVNIQYF; CDR3nt: TGTGCCAGCAGGGGGACAGGGGTGAACATTCAGTACTTC
j_gene: TRBJ1-2; len: 13; abundance: .; d_gene: .; v_gene: TRBV11-1; CDR3aa: CASSSSRNYGYTF; CDR3nt: TGTGCCAGCAGCTCGTCCAGGAACTATGGCTACACCTTC
j_gene: TRBJ1-5; len: 17; abundance: .; d_gene: .; v_gene: TRBV6-1; CDR3aa: CASSEVGTQGEKQPQHF; CDR3nt: TGTGCCAGCAGTGAAGTGGGGACACAGGGCGAGAAGCAGCCCCAGCATTTT
j_gene: TRBJ2-3; len: 17; abundance: .; d_gene: TRBD2; v_gene: TRBV7-6; CDR3aa: CASSTQAGGASTDTQYF; CDR3nt: TGTGCCAGCAGCACCCAAGCGGGGGGCGCGAGCACAGATACGCAGTATTTT
j_gene: TRBJ1-3; len: 18; abundance: .; d_gene: .; v_gene: TRBV2; CDR3aa: CASSKGNRVLSSGNTIYF; CDR3nt: TGTGCCAGCAGCAAAGGGAACAGGGTTTTGAGCTCTGGAAACACCATATATTTT
j_gene: TRBJ2-4; len: 14; abundance: .; d_gene: .; v_gene: TRBV3-1/TRBV3-2; CDR3aa: CASSQVAAKNIQYF; CDR3nt: TGTGCCAGCAGCCAAGTAGCTGCCAAAAACATTCAGTACTTC
j_gene: TRBJ1-1; len: 15; abundance: .; d_gene: .; v_gene: TRBV6-1; CDR3aa: CASSEGLRVYTEAFF; CDR3nt: TGTGCCAGCAGTGAAGGGTTGCGGGTATACACTGAAGCTTTCTTT
j_gene: TRBJ2-7; len: 14; abundance: once; d_gene: TRBD1; v_gene: TRBV3-1/TRBV3-2; CDR3aa: CASSQYGTAYEQYF; CDR3nt: TGTGCCAGCAGCCAATACGGGACAGCCTACGAGCAGTACTTC
j_gene: TRBJ1-4; len: 17; abundance: .; d_gene: TRBD1; v_gene: TRBV7-9; CDR3aa: CASSLTLPGQGGEKLFF; CDR3nt: TGTGCCAGCAGCCTAACTTTACCGGGACAGGGGGGCGAAAAACTGTTTTTT
j_gene: TRBJ2-1; len: 12; abundance: .; d_gene: .; v_gene: TRBV6-5; CDR3aa: CASRLMGYEQFF; CDR3nt: TGTGCCAGCAGGTTGATGGGCTATGAGCAGTTCTTC
j_gene: TRBJ2-5; len: 14; abundance: .; d_gene: TRBD1; v_gene: TRBV19; CDR3aa: CASSIGQGRETQYF; CDR3nt: TGTGCCAGTAGTATAGGACAGGGGAGGGAGACCCAGTACTTC
j_gene: TRBJ1-3; len: 16; abundance: .; d_gene: .; v_gene: TRBV6-1; CDR3aa: CASSVPTGSSGNTIYF; CDR3nt: TGTGCCAGCAGTGTGCCGACAGGTTCATCTGGAAACACCATATATTTT
j_gene: TRBJ2-2; len: 18; abundance: few; d_gene: TRBD2; v_gene: TRBV7-8; CDR3aa: CASSPLRLGLAGLGELFF; CDR3nt: TGTGCCAGCAGCCCCTTACGCCTTGGACTAGCGGGGTTGGGGGAGCTGTTTTTT